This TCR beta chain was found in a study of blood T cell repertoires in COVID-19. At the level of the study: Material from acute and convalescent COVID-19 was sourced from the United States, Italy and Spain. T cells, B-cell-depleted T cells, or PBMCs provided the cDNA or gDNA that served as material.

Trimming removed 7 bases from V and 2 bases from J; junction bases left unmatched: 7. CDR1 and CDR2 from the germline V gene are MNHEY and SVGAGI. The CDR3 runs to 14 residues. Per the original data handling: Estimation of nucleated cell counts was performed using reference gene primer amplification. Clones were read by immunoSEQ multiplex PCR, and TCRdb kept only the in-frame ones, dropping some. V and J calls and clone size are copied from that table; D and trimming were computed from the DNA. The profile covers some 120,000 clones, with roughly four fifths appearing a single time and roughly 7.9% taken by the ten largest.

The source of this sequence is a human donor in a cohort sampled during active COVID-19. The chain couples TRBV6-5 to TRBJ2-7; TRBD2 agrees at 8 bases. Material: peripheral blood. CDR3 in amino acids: CASKTREETYEQYF. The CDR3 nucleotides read TGTGCCAGCAAGACGCGGGAGGAGACCTACGAGCAGTACTTC.